This is a list of T cell receptor beta chains from one sample in a study of T cell repertoires in cytomegalovirus infection. From the reads, TCRdb called clonotypes with MiXCR, one entry per CDR3 protein. Of fewer than 400,000 distinct CDR3 sequences listed, about a sixth are singletons. Sequenced material: PBMCs. These receptors all come from a human donor in good health (CMV status not recorded). Some clones in this sample may be carry-over from other donors' samples. CDR3s include the opening cysteine and the closing phenylalanine or tryptophan.

>TRBV7-4
CASSFGGKGETQYF
>TRBV20-1
CSGRAGGRGTEQFF
>TRBV7-2
CASRIPGGIEAFF
>TRBV2
CASSEARVTTDTQYF
>TRBV7-2
CASSWAGTGGDEQYF
>TRBV12-3/TRBV12-4
CASSKGTGVLRYEQYF
>TRBV6-2/TRBV6-3
CATTPAGLGETYNEQFF
>TRBV15
CATSRVMNTEAFF
>TRBV5-1
CASSLAALYTDTQYF
>TRBV7-8
CASSLARAGSYGYTF
>TRBV30
CAWTGVPGLGNKAFF
>TRBV4-2
CASSPEVGELFF
>TRBV7-2
CASGRGGDTQYF
>TRBV6-5
CASSYDWTGLSGNTIYF
>TRBV10-3
CAISDQDRATQPQHF
>TRBV18
CASSPRKGEQPQHF
>TRBV7-8
CASSSYGTSGSSYNEQFF
>TRBV12-3/TRBV12-4
CASSQGTVFTEAFF
>TRBV7-2
CASSSNRDQPQHF
>TRBV20-1
CSASPFRGPYQETQYF
>TRBV25-1
CATQGQGWDQPQHF
>TRBV20-1
CSAKSARLPYNEQFF
>TRBV7-2
CASTQGRLKTQYF
>TRBV11-2
CASSSNNWENIQYF
>TRBV15
CATSRTVATNEKLFF
>TRBV12-5
CASGSQSGRAYNEQFF
>TRBV11-2
CASSLGVYTEAFF
>TRBV7-9
CASSSGVGLFNEQFF
>TRBV5-1
CASSFGVNEKLFF
>TRBV6-6
CASTQYYGYTF
>TRBV11-2
CASRTRDRGNYGYTF
>TRBV7-3
CASSLNGLSTDTQYF
>TRBV4-2
CASSSQTGNTYEQYF
>TRBV29-1
CSVGAAGGDGELFF
>TRBV12-3/TRBV12-4
CASRETGGGSGDTQYF
>TRBV7-2
CASSLALTGNILAGPRDTQYF
>TRBV4-3
CASSQDGARGGETQYF
>TRBV7-6
CASSLGGRYSNQPQHF
>TRBV7-2
CASSLGGSEKLFF
>TRBV12-3/TRBV12-4
CASTPGLRQETQYF
>TRBV29-1
CSVDRLAGVNEQFF
>TRBV18
CASSPAPSTDTQYF
>TRBV11-2
CASSSGTAVNTIYF
>TRBV12-3/TRBV12-4
CASTRTPWETQYF
>TRBV29-1
CSVEAPGAYEQYF
>TRBV7-2
CASTPNGVNTGELFF
>TRBV12-3/TRBV12-4
CASSPRTASYEQYF
>TRBV5-1
CASSASVFLGKDSPGGTEAFF
>TRBV7-4
CASSVGTPGQCSSGNTIYF
>TRBV5-4
CASSPGTSGGPMSYNEQFF
>TRBV12-3/TRBV12-4
CASLGAGRYTEAFF
>TRBV11-2
CASSVGRGLSADEQYF
>TRBV7-2
CASSLVGSQHTQYF
>TRBV5-1
CASSLAPSGRSRGYEKLFF